What follows are 28 T cell receptor beta chains derived from one specimen sequenced in a study of shared clonotypes between healthy human individuals. Produced via immunoSEQ multiplex PCR; TCRdb's table is partial and in-frame only. This sample has 550,000 to 850,000 clones, with 72% found just once. Sequencing was performed on memory CD4+ T cells sorted from blood. The subset: CD45RA-negative fraction. The receptor set was obtained from a woman aged 25-40 years in good health.

V usage is TRBV29-1 and J usage is TRBJ2-4; the match to TRBD2 covers 10 bases. This CDR3 has 14 amino acids. Germline CDR1 reads SQVTM; CDR2 reads ANQGSEA. V gave up 4 bases and J gave up 6 bases; unmatched junction bases: 6. DNA for the CDR3: TGCAGCGTTGTAGCGGGAGGTTTTTTAAACATTCAGTACTTC. Translation: CSVVAGGFLNIQYF.

The rearrangement uses TRBV7-9 and TRBJ2-1; no clear D gene. Germline CDR1 reads SEHNR; CDR2 reads FQNEAQ (reference sequence). CDR3 length: 15 amino acids. V was pared by 11 bases and J by 4 bases, with 21 bases between. CDR3 residues: CAGRLGQGLYNEQFF. The DNA of the CDR3 is TGTGCCGGAAGACTTGGTCAAGGGCTATACAATGAGCAGTTCTTC.

CDR3 in amino acids: CASSHDRLYEQYF. CDR3 DNA sequence: TGTGCCAGCAGCCATGACAGGCTCTACGAGCAGTACTTC. The J gene is TRBJ2-7, the V gene TRBV11-2; the D gene is possibly TRBD1 (6 bases). The CDR3 spans 13 residues. Germline V CDR1 and CDR2: SGHAT, FQNNGV. V lost 5 bases and J 3 bases, leaving 11 bases between the germline ends.

This sequence joins TRBV30 and TRBJ1-3; a possible D gene is TRBD1 (5 bases). The germline gives CDR1 GTSNPN, CDR2 SVGIG (reference sequence). V was shortened by 4 bases and J by 2 bases, with 12 bases between the two germline ends. The CDR3 is 14 residues long. CDR3 in amino acids: CAWKQGLAGNTIYF. The CDR3 region has the DNA TGTGCCTGGAAGCAGGGCTTGGCTGGAAACACCATATATTTT.

This clone showed up just once. The rearrangement links TRBV4-2 to TRBJ2-7, with D perhaps given as TRBD1 or TRBD2 (5 bases each). Trimming took 4 bases from V and 3 from J, leaving 13 bases between them. The V gene's germline CDR1 is LGHNA and CDR2 YNFKEQ. The CDR3 covers 14 residues. The CDR3 is CASSLEVGDYEQYF. CDR3 in DNA: TGTGCCAGCAGCCTCGAGGTGGGGGACTACGAGCAGTACTTC.

V gene TRBV6-5 combines with J gene TRBJ2-7, with 8 bases fitting TRBD1. Germline assignment: CDR1 MNHEY and CDR2 SVGAGI. The CDR3 has 14 amino acids. The V segment lost 5 bases and the J segment 2 bases; nucleotides outside the gene matches: 5. The CDR3 coding sequence is TGTGCCAGCAGTCCGTCGACAGGGGCCTACGAGCAGTACTTC. Its protein is CASSPSTGAYEQYF.

This chain uses TRBV30 with TRBJ2-2, with 15 bases that match TRBD2. The CDR3 length is 18 residues. Trimming cost V 7 bases and J 1 base; bases outside gene matches: 10. Germline V gene lookup returns CDR1 GTSNPN and CDR2 SVGIG (reference sequence). The CDR3 nucleotides read TGTGCCTTCCTCCCCGGGACTAGCGGGAGGAGGAACACCGGGGAGCTGTTTTTT. Translation: CAFLPGTSGRRNTGELFF.

As for this clone: This may come from a read error, since a much larger clone is one base off. CDR3 sequence: CASSSGRNTEAFF. In DNA, the CDR3 is TGTGCCAGCAGCTCAGGGAGGAACACTGAAGCTTTCTTT. The rearrangement uses TRBV7-9 and TRBJ1-1; possibly TRBD1 for D (5 bases). The CDR3 spans 13 residues. Between the trimmed V and J ends, which lost 4 bases and 1 base, there was a span of 7 bases. Germline-derived CDR1 and CDR2 are SEHNR and FQNEAQ (reference sequence). The whole variable domain, remainder taken from reference TRBV7-9 and TRBJ1-1, is DTGVSQNPRHKITKRGQNVTFRCDPISEHNRLYWYRQTLGQGPEFLTYFQNEAQLEKSRLLSDRFSAERPKGSFSTLEIQRTEQGDSAMYLCASSSGRNTEAFFGQGTRLTVV.

The rearrangement links TRBV6-1 to TRBJ1-5; TRBD1 matches 7 bases. In germline, CDR1 is MNHNS, CDR2 SASEGT. V shed 6 bases and J 4 bases; nucleotides not matched to a gene: 3. CDR3 size: 13 residues. The CDR3 protein is CASREGQNQPQHF. The CDR3 region has the DNA TGTGCCAGCAGGGAGGGACAGAATCAGCCCCAGCATTTT.

This sequence joins TRBV19 and TRBJ1-6, with D uncertain. V lost 6 bases and J 7 bases, leaving 16 bases between the germline ends. The CDR3 loop spans 15 amino acids. The germline CDR1 and CDR2 sequences are LNHDA and SQIVND (reference sequence). CDR3 DNA: TGTGCCAGTAGGAGTCCGCGTGCGGGGAATTCACCCCTCCACTTT. Amino acid sequence: CASRSPRAGNSPLHF.

The chain uses TRBV27 and TRBJ2-1; TRBD2 aligns across 13 bases. CDR3 length equals 16 residues. CDR1 is MNHEY and CDR2 is SMNVEV in the germline V gene (reference sequence). The trim removed 3 bases at V and 7 bases at J, leaving 6 bases unmatched. The DNA for the CDR3 is TGTGCCAGCAGTTTGACGGGACTAGCGGGATCTAATGAGCAGTTCTTC. It yields the protein CASSLTGLAGSNEQFF.

The chain recombines TRBV2 with TRBJ2-7, with 11 bases that match TRBD1. CDR1 is SNHLY, CDR2 FYNNEI, per germline. This CDR3 contains 15 residues. With V trimmed by 4 bases and J by 7 bases, 9 bases remained unmatched. The CDR3 loop reads CASSGPGTGGSEQYF. The CDR3 coding sequence is TGTGCCAGCAGTGGCCCCGGGACAGGGGGAAGTGAGCAGTACTTC.

V usage is TRBV27 and J usage is TRBJ2-7, with 7 bases that match TRBD2. Germline-derived CDR1 and CDR2 are MNHEY and SMNVEV (reference sequence). V was clipped by 6 bases and J by 0 bases; unmatched bases: 5. This CDR3 has 14 amino acids. The CDR3 bases are TGTGCCAGCAGGCCTAGCGGTTACTCCTACGAGCAGTACTTC. Protein sequence: CASRPSGYSYEQYF.

The chain uses TRBV5-1 and TRBJ2-3, with 8 positions matching TRBD2. Germline CDR1 SGHRS, CDR2 YFSETQ. This CDR3 is built from 15 residues. J was trimmed by 6 bases and V by 1 base; bases with no gene match: 7. This chain's CDR3 is CASSLRSGTFDTQYF. CDR3 DNA sequence: TGCGCCAGCAGCTTGCGTAGCGGGACTTTTGATACGCAGTATTTT.

The rearrangement links TRBV9 to TRBJ2-1; D is possibly TRBD2 (6 bases). Germline CDR1 reads SGDLS; CDR2 reads YYNGEE. There are 13 residues in the CDR3. Trimming took 3 bases from V and 8 from J, leaving 12 bases between them. DNA for the CDR3: TGTGCCAGCAGCGCTGGGAGGTATTATGAGCAGTTCTTC. Residues: CASSAGRYYEQFF.

The chain recombines TRBV5-1 with TRBJ1-3, with 7 positions matching TRBD1. Germline CDR1 reads SGHRS; CDR2 reads YFSETQ. The CDR3 totals 15 residues. V shed 0 bases and J 6 bases; nucleotides not matched to a gene: 6. This CDR3 is CASSLGDRDENTIYF. CDR3 sequence (DNA): TGCGCCAGCAGCTTGGGAGACAGGGACGAAAACACCATATATTTT.

The V call is TRBV28, the J call TRBJ1-2; tentatively, D is TRBD1 (5 bases). The CDR3 covers 18 residues. Germline CDR1 and CDR2: MDHEN and SYDVKM. Trimming took 3 bases from V and 2 from J, leaving 22 bases between them. Here the CDR3 reads CASSFSSYSGRGNYGYTF. In DNA, the CDR3 is TGTGCCAGCAGTTTTAGTTCATATTCGGGGCGAGGGAACTATGGCTACACCTTC.

A remark on this clone: In the same sample, other DNA sequences code for this CDR3. The chain combines TRBV28 with TRBJ1-5; no clear D. V lost 1 base and J lost 6, with 4 bases in between. The length of the CDR3 is 12 residues. The germline V gene has CDR1 MDHEN and CDR2 SYDVKM. The CDR3 region is CASSLYGQPQHF. The CDR3, as DNA: TGTGCCAGCAGTTTATACGGTCAGCCCCAGCATTTT.

In regard to this clone: A single base is all that separates this from a far larger clone, so a read error is likely. CDR3 sequence: CARSLTALAGRGYTF. DNA for the CDR3: TGTGCCCGCAGCCTAACGGCGTTGGCAGGTAGGGGCTACACCTTC. J is TRBJ1-2 and V is TRBV27; D remains unclear. The germline gives CDR1 MNHEY, CDR2 SMNVEV (reference sequence). The CDR3 has 15 residues.

The rearrangement links TRBV5-1 to TRBJ2-1; a possible D gene is TRBD2 (5 bases). This CDR3 is 13 amino acids long. The V gene's germline CDR1 is SGHRS and CDR2 YFSETQ. Trimming pared 5 bases from V and 9 bases from J, leaving 15 bases between. The CDR3 region is CASSRDLGSEQFF. The CDR3 nucleotides are TGCGCCAGCAGTCGGGATTTAGGGAGTGAGCAGTTCTTC. The full variable domain, in which reference TRBV5-1 and TRBJ2-1 provide the parts outside the CDR3, is KAGVTQTPRYLIKTRGQQVTLSCSPISGHRSVSWYQQTPGQGLQFLFEYFSETQRNKGNFPGRFSGRQFSNSRSEMNVSTLELGDSALYLCASSRDLGSEQFFGPGTRLTVL.

V and J are TRBV9 and TRBJ2-3; no firm D call. Trimming pared 3 bases from V and 0 bases from J, leaving 14 bases between. CDR3 length: 16 residues. CDR1 is SGDLS, CDR2 YYNGEE, per germline. As DNA, the CDR3 is TGTGCCAGCAGCGCCCGGGCTAGTCCTAGCACAGATACGCAGTATTTT. Its protein product is CASSARASPSTDTQYF.

The rearrangement joins TRBV25-1 to TRBJ1-5; D is undetermined. Per germline, CDR1 MGHDK and CDR2 SYGVNS. V dropped 0 bases and J dropped 5 bases, with 8 bases sitting between them. The CDR3 loop spans 14 amino acids. The CDR3 loop is CASSEYGRYQPQHF. The CDR3 DNA follows: TGTGCCAGCAGTGAATACGGCCGGTATCAGCCCCAGCATTTT.

J is TRBJ1-5 and V is TRBV6-6; TRBD1 agrees at 9 bases. V shed 6 bases, J shed 6 bases, and the junction held 3 bases outside the gene matches. Germline V lookup: CDR1 MNHNY, CDR2 SVGAGI (reference sequence). This CDR3 comprises 13 residues. The CDR3 DNA follows: TGTGCCAGCAGACGACAGGGGGGTCAGCCCCAGCATTTT. Translation: CASRRQGGQPQHF.

As regards this clone: One base separates it from a far larger clone, so it is likely a read error. Additional DNA sequences in this sample encode the identical CDR3. The V and J genes are TRBV19 and TRBJ2-3; D is unresolved. This CDR3 is built from 13 residues. Trimming removed 3 bases from V and 1 base from J, with 5 bases in between. Looked up from germline, CDR1 is LNHDA and CDR2 is SQIVND (reference sequence). The chain's CDR3 is CASSIQGTDTQYF. CDR3 coding DNA: TGTGCCAGTAGTATCCAGGGCACAGATACGCAGTATTTT. Combining the CDR3 with reference TRBV19 and TRBJ2-3 gives the whole variable domain DGGITQSPKYLFRKEGQNVTLSCEQNLNHDAMYWYRQDPGQGLRLIYYSQIVNDFQKGDIAEGYSVSREKKESFPLTVTSAQKNPTAFYLCASSIQGTDTQYFGPGTRLTVL.

The chain employs TRBV28 and TRBJ2-7, with unresolved D. The CDR3 contains 13 residues. The germline V gene encodes CDR1 MDHEN and CDR2 SYDVKM. V was clipped by 6 bases and J by 3 bases, with 12 bases between them. CDR3 sequence: CASRPTLHYEQYF. DNA for the CDR3: TGTGCCAGCAGGCCTACTCTACACTACGAGCAGTACTTC.

This chain uses TRBV18 with TRBJ1-4; D might be TRBD1 (6 bases). Germline CDR1 and CDR2: KGHSH and LQKENI. V lost 2 bases to trimming and J lost 4 bases, with 11 bases between them. The CDR3 is 15 amino acids. The chain's CDR3 is CASSPFGQNNEKLFF. In DNA, the CDR3 is TGTGCCAGCTCACCATTCGGACAGAATAATGAAAAACTGTTTTTT.

The J gene is TRBJ2-5, the V gene TRBV15; D unresolved. The V and J ends lost 1 base and 3 bases respectively, with 9 bases between them. Per the germline V gene, CDR1 is LNHNV and CDR2 is YYDKDF (reference sequence). The CDR3 covers 14 residues. CDR3 in DNA: TGTGCCACCAGCAGAGCAGGATGGAAAGAGACCCAGTACTTC. Translating gives CATSRAGWKETQYF.

V gene TRBV30 combines with J gene TRBJ2-5; D might be TRBD2 (5 bases). The J call may be faulty, since TRBJ2-7 better matches the DNA end. The CDR3 has 13 amino acids. Germline V lookup: CDR1 GTSNPN, CDR2 SVGIG (reference sequence). The CDR3 region is CAWSLRAAGEQYF. Written as DNA, the CDR3 is TGTGCCTGGAGCCTTAGAGCGGCGGGCGAGCAGTACTTC.